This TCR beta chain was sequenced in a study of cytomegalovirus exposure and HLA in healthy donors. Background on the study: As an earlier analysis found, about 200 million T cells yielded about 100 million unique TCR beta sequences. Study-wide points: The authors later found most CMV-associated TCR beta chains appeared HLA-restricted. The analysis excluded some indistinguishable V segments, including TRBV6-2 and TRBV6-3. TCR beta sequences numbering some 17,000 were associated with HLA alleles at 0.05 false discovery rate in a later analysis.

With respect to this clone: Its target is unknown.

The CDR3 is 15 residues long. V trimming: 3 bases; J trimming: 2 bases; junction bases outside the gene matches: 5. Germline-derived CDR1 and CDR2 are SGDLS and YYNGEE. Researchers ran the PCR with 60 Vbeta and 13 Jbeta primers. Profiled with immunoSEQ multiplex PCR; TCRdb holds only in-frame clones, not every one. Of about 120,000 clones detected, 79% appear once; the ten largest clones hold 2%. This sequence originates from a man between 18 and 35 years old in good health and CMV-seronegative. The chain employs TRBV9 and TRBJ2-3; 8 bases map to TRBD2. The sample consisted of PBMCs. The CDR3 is CASSADSGTTDTQYF. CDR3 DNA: TGTGCCAGCAGCGCGGATAGCGGGACCACAGATACGCAGTATTTT.